This T cell receptor beta chain was identified in a study of T-cell memory formation after mild COVID-19. About the study: Each donor largely had its own TCR clusters. Whole-study findings and limits: Clones shrinking from day 15 to 85 showed even CD4/CD8 mixes; later expanders tilted CD4+. Some SARS-CoV-2-responding clones were already detected in memory before infection.

This clonotype was counted between two and nine times. As yet, its antigen is unknown. The germline V gene has CDR1 MNHEY and CDR2 SMNVEV (reference sequence). The CDR3 length is 14 residues. V gave up 7 bases and J gave up 9 bases, with 19 bases separating them. TCR alpha and TCR beta cDNA libraries carrying sample barcodes and UMIs were produced by 5'RACE using constant-segment primers. TCRdb ran MiXCR on the 5' RACE reads and lists one entry per CDR3 protein. The sample holds 200,000 to 300,000 distinct CDR3 sequences, roughly 17% seen once. The chain combines TRBV27 with TRBJ2-1; D call uncertain. The source of this sequence is a man aged 18 to 30 who had mild COVID-19 (a few samples of this study predate the infection). Cell type and time point are not known. Sequenced input: PBMCs or a T cell subset sorted from them (not recorded which). CDR3 region: CASILGQAKGEQFF. The CDR3 nucleotides read TGTGCCAGCATACTTGGGCAGGCTAAGGGTGAGCAGTTCTTC.